A selection of T cell receptor beta chains follows, all from one sample in a study of blood T cell repertoires in COVID-19. Data came from immunoSEQ multiplex PCR; TCRdb stores just in-frame clones and leaves some out. The sample consists of roughly 76,000 clones, roughly 91% of them appearing once. The sequenced material came from peripheral blood. Every receptor here comes from a man in his 70s with active or convalescent COVID-19. CDR3s include the opening cysteine and the closing phenylalanine or tryptophan. Fields, in order: CDR3 DNA, CDR3 protein, J gene, D gene, V gene, clone size. The D gene is left open where the match is weak. Clone size is stated in some rows and not others, as once, few, many or a class when expanded.

CDR3 DNA: TGTGCCAGCAGCGATACAGGGGGCTATCAGCCCCAGCATTTT
CDR3 protein: CASSDTGGYQPQHF
J gene: TRBJ1-5
D gene: TRBD1
V gene: TRBV25-1
clone size: once

CDR3 DNA: TGCGCCAGCAGCCAAGAAGCGGCGGAGGGAGCCTACGAGCAGTACTTC
CDR3 protein: CASSQEAAEGAYEQYF
J gene: TRBJ2-7
D gene: NA
V gene: TRBV4-3
clone size: NA

CDR3 DNA: TGTGCCAGCAGTGTCGCAGCTAGCGCATCACAGGAGACCCAGTACTTC
CDR3 protein: CASSVAASASQETQYF
J gene: TRBJ2-5
D gene: NA
V gene: TRBV6-1
clone size: once

CDR3 DNA: TGTGCCAGCAGTTTACGGGTTACCTCCTACGAGCAGTACTTC
CDR3 protein: CASSLRVTSYEQYF
J gene: TRBJ2-7
D gene: NA
V gene: TRBV27
clone size: few

CDR3 DNA: TGTGCCAGTAATTTAGCGAGACAGGGTGACGAAAAACTGTTTTTT
CDR3 protein: CASNLARQGDEKLFF
J gene: TRBJ1-4
D gene: TRBD1
V gene: TRBV19
clone size: NA

CDR3 DNA: TGTGCCAGCAACCTCGGGGGAGTCTACTACAATGAGCAGTTCTTC
CDR3 protein: CASNLGGVYYNEQFF
J gene: TRBJ2-1
D gene: NA
V gene: TRBV9
clone size: NA

CDR3 DNA: TGTGCCAGCAGGCCGGGGGGAACACAGGCCGGGGAGCTGTTTTTT
CDR3 protein: CASRPGGTQAGELFF
J gene: TRBJ2-2
D gene: TRBD2
V gene: TRBV5-4
clone size: NA

CDR3 DNA: TGCAGCGTTGGACAGACGAACACTGAAGCTTTCTTT
CDR3 protein: CSVGQTNTEAFF
J gene: TRBJ1-1
D gene: NA
V gene: TRBV29-1
clone size: NA

CDR3 DNA: TGTGCCAGCAGCTCACAAACGAAGACAGTCTCTGGAAACACCATATATTTT
CDR3 protein: CASSSQTKTVSGNTIYF
J gene: TRBJ1-3
D gene: NA
V gene: TRBV7-3
clone size: NA

CDR3 DNA: TGCGCCAGCAGCCAAGCTGGGACTTGGCTAGCGGGATCATACACCGGGGAGCTGTTTTTT
CDR3 protein: CASSQAGTWLAGSYTGELFF
J gene: TRBJ2-2
D gene: TRBD2
V gene: TRBV4-1
clone size: NA

CDR3 DNA: TGTGCCATCAGTGAAAACAGGGTGGGAACTGAAGCTTTCTTT
CDR3 protein: CAISENRVGTEAFF
J gene: TRBJ1-1
D gene: NA
V gene: TRBV10-3
clone size: NA

CDR3 DNA: TGTGCCACCAGTGACGACAAAGGGAGGGCAAATGAGCAGTTCTTC
CDR3 protein: CATSDDKGRANEQFF
J gene: TRBJ2-1
D gene: TRBD2
V gene: TRBV24-1
clone size: NA

CDR3 DNA: TGTGCCAGCAGCTTACCCGTGACAGATACGCAGTATTTT
CDR3 protein: CASSLPVTDTQYF
J gene: TRBJ2-3
D gene: NA
V gene: TRBV7-9
clone size: NA

CDR3 DNA: TGTGCCAGCAGTGTAACTATTGGAAACACCATATATTTT
CDR3 protein: CASSVTIGNTIYF
J gene: TRBJ1-3
D gene: NA
V gene: TRBV27
clone size: NA

CDR3 DNA: TGCGCCAGCAGCTCGGGACAGGACTATGGCTACACCTTC
CDR3 protein: CASSSGQDYGYTF
J gene: TRBJ1-2
D gene: TRBD1
V gene: TRBV5-1
clone size: NA

CDR3 DNA: TGTGCCAGCAGCTCTCGTCTGGACAGGCTGAGCTCACCCCTCCACTTT
CDR3 protein: CASSSRLDRLSSPLHF
J gene: TRBJ1-6
D gene: TRBD1
V gene: TRBV7-2
clone size: NA

CDR3 DNA: TGTGCCAGCAGCACCGGGACAGGGAGGAAGACCCAGTACTTC
CDR3 protein: CASSTGTGRKTQYF
J gene: TRBJ2-5
D gene: TRBD1
V gene: TRBV7-2
clone size: NA

CDR3 DNA: TGTGCCAGCAGCCTAAGGACAGCTAACTATGGCTACACCTTC
CDR3 protein: CASSLRTANYGYTF
J gene: TRBJ1-2
D gene: NA
V gene: TRBV6-5
clone size: NA

CDR3 DNA: TGTGCCAGCAGTTTACGACAGGGGGTTGTATGGGGCTACACCTTC
CDR3 protein: CASSLRQGVVWGYTF
J gene: TRBJ1-2
D gene: TRBD1
V gene: TRBV28
clone size: NA

CDR3 DNA: TGTGCCAGCAGTTCGGACAGAGCTCGACAGCCCCAGCATTTT
CDR3 protein: CASSSDRARQPQHF
J gene: TRBJ1-5
D gene: NA
V gene: TRBV6-6
clone size: NA

CDR3 DNA: TGTGCCAGCAGCCGGACAGGGAGCACAGATACGCAGTATTTT
CDR3 protein: CASSRTGSTDTQYF
J gene: TRBJ2-3
D gene: TRBD1
V gene: TRBV7-3
clone size: NA